One and the same sample provided the 5 T cell receptor beta chains below, sequenced in a study of blood T cells in healthy people across ages. Alongside a J-beta primer mix, a sample-barcoded 5' primer served in a second PCR lasting about 7 to 11 cycles. TCRdb processed the 5' RACE reads anew with MiXCR; each CDR3 protein has one entry. The sample carries around 1,700,000 distinct CDR3 sequences, roughly 28% recorded once. The material sequenced was blood. The receptors were gathered from a woman younger than 45 in good health.

This clonotype has more than one count but fewer than ten. The gene calls are TRBV12-3 or TRBV12-4 and TRBJ1-1, with D possibly matching TRBD1 (5 bases). The CDR3 extends over 14 amino acids. V was clipped by 1 base and J by 7 bases, with 13 bases between them. DNA for the CDR3: TGTGCCAGCAGTTTAGGACAGCGAGGCCGTGAAGCTTTCTTT. Translating it yields CASSLGQRGREAFF.

V gene TRBV27 combines with J gene TRBJ2-1; no clear D gene. CDR1 and CDR2 (germline): MNHEY, SMNVEV (reference sequence). Trimming took 5 bases from V and 8 from J, leaving 10 bases between them. CDR3 size: 12 residues. The CDR3 nucleotides read TGTGCCAGCAGTGGGATGGGGTATGAGCAGTTCTTC. It translates to CASSGMGYEQFF.

This clonotype was seen a handful of times. V gene TRBV18 combines with J gene TRBJ1-1; unclear D gene. The CDR3 covers 15 residues. V lost 0 bases and J lost 0, with 8 bases in between. Germline-derived CDR1 and CDR2 are KGHSH and LQKENI. CDR3 loop: CASSPPETMNTEAFF. The CDR3 DNA follows: TGTGCCAGCTCACCACCGGAGACAATGAACACTGAAGCTTTCTTT.

The sample holds a few counts of this clonotype. The V and J genes are TRBV9 and TRBJ1-1, with 10 bases identical to TRBD1. Germline CDR1 and CDR2: SGDLS and YYNGEE. V lost 5 bases, J lost 0 bases, and 10 bases stayed unmatched. The CDR3 length is 17 residues. The CDR3 nucleotides read TGTGCCAGCAGTGCTGGACAGGGGGACGCCATGAACACTGAAGCTTTCTTT. It translates to CASSAGQGDAMNTEAFF. The full variable domain, completed using reference TRBV9 and TRBJ1-1, is DSGVTQTPKHLITATGQRVTLRCSPRSGDLSVYWYQQSLDQGLQFLIQYYNGEERAKGNILERFSAQQFPDLHSELNLSSLELGDSALYFCASSAGQGDAMNTEAFFGQGTRLTVV.

For this clonotype: An end of the junction differs from the germline gene, which may be a read error. The chain is built from TRBV5-1 and TRBJ2-1, with a weak D call TRBD2 (5 bases). CDR1 is SGHRS, CDR2 YFSETQ, per germline. The CDR3 consists of 15 residues. CDR3 region: CASSLEASSHNEQFF. The CDR3 DNA reads as TGCGCCAGCAGCTTGGAGGCTAGCTCCCACAATGAGCAGTTCTTC.